Listed below are T cell receptor beta chains from one sample, sequenced in a study of blood T cells in healthy people across ages. TCRdb itself ran the 5' RACE reads through MiXCR, one entry per CDR3 protein. The repertoire holds some 900,000 distinct CDR3 sequences, with around 48% as singletons. The sequencing input was blood. These receptor sequences come from a young man in good health. The CDR3 runs from the conserved cysteine through the conserved F or W. A D gene is named only where the DNA matches it firmly. Size values are once, few and many counts, or a class for expanded clones, and some rows have none.

v_gene	d_gene	j_gene	abundance	CDR3nt	CDR3aa
TRBV27	NA	TRBJ1-6	few	TGTGCCAGCAGTTTATTCCCGGCCTCCTATAATTCACCCCTCCACTTT	CASSLFPASYNSPLHF
TRBV30	NA	TRBJ1-1	NA	TGTGCCTGGAGGGGCGGGTGGGGAGCTTTCTTT	CAWRGGWGAFF
TRBV20-1	TRBD2	TRBJ2-1	few	TGCAGTGCTGTCAGAGGACTAGCGGGGACGGGTGAGCAGTTCTTC	CSAVRGLAGTGEQFF
TRBV9	NA	TRBJ2-1	NA	TGTGCCAGCAGCGTACAGGGGAGGTACAATGAGCAGTTCTTC	CASSVQGRYNEQFF
TRBV28	NA	TRBJ2-7	few	TGTGCCAGCAGTTTTCCAGGGTCAGACTACGAGCAGTACTTC	CASSFPGSDYEQYF
TRBV4-2	TRBD1	TRBJ2-1	NA	TGTGCCAGCAGCCCACCGGGACAGGGGGCTGTTTACAATGAGCAGTTCTTC	CASSPPGQGAVYNEQFF
TRBV29-1	TRBD2	TRBJ2-1	many	TGCAGCGTTGACGGGACTAATTACAATGAGCAGTTCTTC	CSVDGTNYNEQFF
TRBV24-1	TRBD2	TRBJ2-1	NA	TGTGCCACCAGTGAGGGATCTAGCGGGGACGAGCAGTTCTTC	CATSEGSSGDEQFF
TRBV7-2	NA	TRBJ2-7	few	TGTGCCAGCAGCCCCAGCCCAAGTTCTCCCTCCTACGAGCAGTACTTC	CASSPSPSSPSYEQYF
TRBV5-1	NA	TRBJ1-1	NA	TGCGCCAGCAGCTTGATGGGCCCCGAAGCTTTCTTT	CASSLMGPEAFF
TRBV2	TRBD2	TRBJ2-5	NA	TGTGCCAGCGGGGATAGCGGGGAAGAGACCCAGTACTTC	CASGDSGEETQYF
TRBV4-2	NA	TRBJ2-7	many	TGTGCCAGCAGCCAACGCCGGGACTCCTTAGACGAGCAGTACTTC	CASSQRRDSLDEQYF
TRBV5-4	TRBD2	TRBJ2-3	NA	TGTGCCAGCAGCTTGGAGGTTAGCGGGGGGTTGGATACGCAGTATTTT	CASSLEVSGGLDTQYF
TRBV19	NA	TRBJ2-7	NA	TGTGCCAGTAGTATATCCCCGGACAGCCACCTGTACGAGCAGTACTTC	CASSISPDSHLYEQYF
TRBV6-1	TRBD1	TRBJ1-6	NA	TGTGCCAGCAGTGATGGGACAGGATCAGAATCACCCCTCCACTTT	CASSDGTGSESPLHF
TRBV27	NA	TRBJ2-3	NA	TGTGCCAGCAGTTTATCGGGGAGCGGCACAGATACGCAGTATTTT	CASSLSGSGTDTQYF
TRBV9	TRBD2	TRBJ2-1	NA	TGTGCCAGCAGCGTATCTGGGACTAGGTTCGATGAGCAGTTCTTC	CASSVSGTRFDEQFF
TRBV24-1	TRBD1	TRBJ2-2	many	TGTGCCACCAGTGATTTGAGGACAGGGGACACCGGGGAGCTGTTTTTT	CATSDLRTGDTGELFF
TRBV14	NA	TRBJ1-2	many	TGTGCCAGCAGCCAACGGTTTGAGGGCTACACCTTC	CASSQRFEGYTF
TRBV6-2/TRBV6-3	NA	TRBJ2-5	few	TGTGCCAGCAGGGCCCCACAGGGCCAAGAGACCCAGTACTTC	CASRAPQGQETQYF
TRBV27	NA	TRBJ2-7	NA	TGTGCCAGCAGTTTATCGGCCAGTGGCGACGAGCAGTACTTC	CASSLSASGDEQYF
TRBV29-1	TRBD1	TRBJ2-7	few	TGCAGCGTAAAAAGACAGGGCGTCTACGAGCAGTACTTC	CSVKRQGVYEQYF